These T cell receptor beta chains were read from a single sample in a study of early T cells in non-severe SARS-CoV-2 infection. TCRdb processed the 5' RACE reads anew with MiXCR; each CDR3 protein has one entry. The sample yields tens of thousands of distinct CDR3 sequences, more than 4.5% seen once. The sample here was whole blood, taken at baseline. These receptor sequences come from an adult who was a healthcare worker with PCR-confirmed SARS-CoV-2 infection or an uninfected control (not recorded which). The CDR3 runs from the conserved cysteine through the conserved F or W. A D gene is named only where the DNA matches it firmly. Clone size is given for some rows only: seen once, a few or many times, or a class if the clone is expanded.

>TRBV19|many|TRBD1|TRBJ2-7
CASRLGQGAYEQYF
TGTGCCAGTAGACTGGGACAGGGGGCCTACGAGCAGTACTTC
>TRBV7-3|many|NA|TRBJ2-1
CASSLTFVSSYNEQFF
TGTGCCAGCAGCTTAACGTTTGTAAGCTCCTACAATGAGCAGTTCTTC
>TRBV28|many|TRBD2|TRBJ2-7
CASSFYSGISYEQYF
TGTGCCAGCAGTTTTTATAGCGGGATATCCTACGAGCAGTACTTC
>TRBV7-9|NA|NA|TRBJ2-7
CASSSPQDSSYEQYF
TGTGCCAGCAGCTCTCCCCAGGACAGCTCCTACGAGCAGTACTTC
>TRBV30|many|NA|TRBJ1-2
CAIRRGNYGYTF
TGTGCCATTAGGCGGGGGAACTATGGCTACACCTTC
>TRBV7-6|few|NA|TRBJ2-3
CASSLGGPNPDTQYF
TGTGCCAGCAGCTTAGGAGGACCTAACCCAGATACGCAGTATTTT
>TRBV7-8|NA|NA|TRBJ1-1
CASSFSIGGYGTEAFF
TGTGCCAGCAGCTTTTCAATCGGGGGGTACGGGACTGAAGCTTTCTTT
>TRBV24-1|NA|NA|TRBJ2-1
CATSDTKRPYNEQFF
TGTGCCACCAGTGATACGAAGCGGCCTTACAATGAGCAGTTCTTC
>TRBV11-2|few|NA|TRBJ2-3
CASSPDLAPDTQYF
TGTGCCAGCAGCCCCGACTTAGCCCCAGATACGCAGTATTTT
>TRBV18|few|NA|TRBJ2-7
CASSPPVTPDEQYF
TGTGCCAGCTCACCACCCGTTACACCAGACGAGCAGTACTTC
>TRBV29-1|few|NA|TRBJ2-3
CSVESSRRGDTQYF
TGCAGCGTTGAGAGCTCGCGGCGGGGAGATACGCAGTATTTT
>TRBV14|many|NA|TRBJ1-1
CASSPTDRFGWVNTEAFF
TGTGCCAGCAGCCCTACTGACAGGTTCGGGTGGGTGAACACTGAAGCTTTCTTT
>TRBV18|NA|NA|TRBJ2-3
CASSPPTTDTQYF
TGTGCCAGCTCACCACCGACGACAGATACGCAGTATTTT
>TRBV2|NA|NA|TRBJ1-2
CASSERGRRDGYTF
TGTGCCAGCAGTGAGCGTGGCAGGCGGGATGGCTACACCTTC
>TRBV7-3|many|TRBD1|TRBJ2-5
CASSSGQQETQYF
TGTGCCAGCAGCTCGGGACAGCAAGAGACCCAGTACTTC
>TRBV11-2|many|NA|TRBJ2-7
CASSLGLIEQYF
TGTGCCAGCAGCCTGGGACTTATCGAGCAGTACTTC
>TRBV14|NA|TRBD1|TRBJ2-7
CASSRQGPSYEQYF
TGTGCCAGCAGCCGACAGGGGCCCTCCTACGAGCAGTACTTC
>TRBV7-9|few|NA|TRBJ2-7
CASSPPQWGEKYEQYF
TGTGCCAGCTCCCCACCCCAGTGGGGGGAGAAGTACGAGCAGTACTTC
>TRBV20-1|many|NA|TRBJ2-7
CSARRDNEQYF
TGCAGTGCTAGGAGGGACAACGAGCAGTACTTC
>TRBV3-1|many|TRBD1|TRBJ2-1
CASSRSPDRDNEQFF
TGTGCCAGCAGCCGATCCCCCGACAGGGACAATGAGCAGTTCTTC
>TRBV7-3|many|TRBD2|TRBJ2-7
CASSLTGGSPSYEQYF
TGTGCCAGCAGCTTAACGGGCGGGAGTCCTTCCTACGAGCAGTACTTC
>TRBV12-3/TRBV12-4|NA|NA|TRBJ2-7
CASSLEQAYSYEQYF
TGTGCCAGCAGTTTGGAACAGGCCTACTCCTACGAGCAGTACTTC
>TRBV27|many|TRBD2|TRBJ2-5
CASSFLGLAGEAKETQYF
TGTGCCAGCAGTTTCTTGGGACTAGCGGGAGAGGCCAAAGAGACCCAGTACTTC
>TRBV7-9|many|NA|TRBJ1-4
CASSFGWSTTNEKLFF
TGTGCCAGCAGCTTTGGGTGGTCAACAACTAATGAAAAACTGTTTTTT
>TRBV29-1|many|NA|TRBJ2-5
CSAARGGQVLQKKETQYF
TGCAGCGCCGCGAGGGGGGGTCAAGTACTCCAGAAGAAAGAGACCCAGTACTTC
>TRBV4-1|NA|NA|TRBJ2-1
CASSQINGEQFF
TGCGCCAGCAGCCAGATAAACGGGGAGCAGTTCTTC
>TRBV20-1|many|NA|TRBJ1-1
CSARGAQAAEAFF
TGCAGTGCTAGAGGGGCACAGGCAGCTGAAGCTTTCTTT
>TRBV12-3/TRBV12-4|many|NA|TRBJ2-1
CASSLRDNEQFF
TGTGCCAGCAGTTTAAGGGACAATGAGCAGTTCTTC
>TRBV7-9|many|NA|TRBJ2-7
CASSLGAQELHEQYF
TGTGCCAGCAGCTTAGGGGCGCAGGAACTCCACGAGCAGTACTTC